These 14 T cell receptor beta chains were all obtained from the same sample, sequenced in a study of OX40 agonist ivuxolimab in advanced cancers. The assay was immunoSEQ multiplex PCR, and TCRdb's table has in-frame clones only and misses some. The sample includes about 100,000 clones, about nine tenths of them seen just once. Material: CD4+ or CD8+ T cells sorted from blood, obtained in a trial of the OX40 agonist ivuxolimab. The receptors stem from an adult with an advanced solid tumor such as melanoma, head and neck, liver or kidney cancer.

V usage is TRBV6-1 and J usage is TRBJ2-1, with D perhaps matching TRBD1 (6 bases). This CDR3 region has 15 residues. Germline V gene sequence: CDR1 MNHNS, CDR2 SASEGT. V gave up 7 bases and J gave up 0 bases, with 13 bases separating them. The CDR3 here is CASIGDTPSYNEQFF. The CDR3 nucleotides are TGTGCCAGCATCGGGGACACACCCTCCTACAATGAGCAGTTCTTC.

CDR3 bases: TGTGCCAGCAGCTCGATGACTGGCGGGAGGTCTAATGAGCAGTTCTTC. It specifies CASSSMTGGRSNEQFF. V and J are TRBV5-4 and TRBJ2-1; 8 nucleotides line up with TRBD2. This CDR3 has 16 residues. In germline, CDR1 is SGHNT, CDR2 YYREEE (reference sequence). V shed 3 bases, J shed 7 bases, and the junction held 12 bases outside the gene matches.

V gene TRBV5-4 combines with J gene TRBJ2-7; TRBD2 aligns across 8 bases. This CDR3 spans 15 amino acids. Germline V CDR1 and CDR2: SGHNT, YYREEE (reference sequence). V was clipped by 2 bases and J by 4 bases; unmatched bases: 8. DNA for the CDR3: TGTGCCAGCAGCTTCCCCAGCGGGAGTGGTTACGAGCAGTACTTC. Protein sequence: CASSFPSGSGYEQYF.

The V gene is TRBV7-3, the J gene TRBJ2-1; D remains ambiguous. CDR3 length: 13 amino acids. V lost 5 bases and J 5 bases, leaving 10 bases between the germline ends. Germline values: CDR1 SGHTA, CDR2 FQGTGA. The CDR3 protein is CASSLKRNNEQFF. CDR3 bases: TGTGCCAGCAGCCTCAAGAGAAACAATGAGCAGTTCTTC.

The rearrangement uses TRBV7-9 and TRBJ2-3; no clear D. Trimming pared 7 bases from V and 1 base from J, leaving 9 bases between. CDR1 and CDR2 (germline): SEHNR, FQNEAQ (reference sequence). The CDR3 runs to 13 residues. As DNA, the CDR3 is TGTGCCAGCATGCTCGTGGGCACAGATACGCAGTATTTT. As protein: CASMLVGTDTQYF.

The J gene is TRBJ1-2, the V gene TRBV5-1; the D is unclear. Looked up from germline, CDR1 is SGHRS and CDR2 is YFSETQ. The CDR3 consists of 18 residues. The V gene lost 1 base and the J gene lost 1 base, with 20 bases spanning the gap. The CDR3 loop is CASSLNEGGRRYNYGYTF. DNA for the CDR3: TGCGCCAGCAGCTTGAACGAAGGAGGCCGTCGGTATAACTATGGCTACACCTTC.

The J gene is TRBJ2-7, the V gene TRBV5-4; D is perhaps TRBD2 (7 bases). There are 15 residues in the CDR3. Germline V CDR1 and CDR2: SGHNT, YYREEE (reference sequence). Between the trimmed V and J ends, which lost 5 bases and 6 bases, there was a span of 21 bases. The CDR3 DNA follows: TGTGCCAGCAGGTTCGGGGGGCTCAAAGATGGCGAGCAGTACTTC. Translation: CASRFGGLKDGEQYF. The variable domain in full, completed from reference TRBV5-4 and TRBJ2-7, reads ETGVTQSPTHLIKTRGQQVTLRCSSQSGHNTVSWYQQALGQGPQFIFQYYREEENGRGNFPPRFSGLQFPNYSSELNVNALELDDSALYLCASRFGGLKDGEQYFGPGTRLTVT.

This chain links TRBV6-1 with TRBJ2-5; a possible D gene is TRBD2 (5 bases). Germline V gene data show CDR1 as MNHNS and CDR2 as SASEGT. V gave up 6 bases and J gave up 7 bases, with 12 bases separating them. This CDR3 spans 12 amino acids. CDR3 protein: CASRRTGGTQYF. The CDR3 region has the DNA TGTGCCAGCAGAAGGACCGGAGGGACCCAGTACTTC.

This chain connects TRBV19 to TRBJ2-7, with unresolved D. V was shortened by 4 bases and J by 2 bases, with 9 bases between the two germline ends. The CDR3 has 13 residues. The V gene's germline CDR1 is LNHDA and CDR2 SQIVND (reference sequence). This CDR3 is CASSTDGAYEQYF. CDR3 in DNA: TGTGCCAGTAGTACAGACGGAGCCTACGAGCAGTACTTC.

This chain joins TRBV19 and TRBJ2-3; TRBD2 is a possible D gene (6 bases). The ends were cut back, 4 bases at V and 2 bases at J, with 10 bases in the middle. CDR3 length: 14 residues. CDR1 and CDR2 from the germline V gene are LNHDA and SQIVND (reference sequence). The CDR3 DNA reads TGTGCCAGTAGTAGCGGGACTCCCACAGATACGCAGTATTTT. It translates to CASSSGTPTDTQYF.

This clone appeared a single time. The rearrangement links TRBV6-1 to TRBJ2-2; no reliable D call. Deletions cut 8 bases from V and 3 bases from J, with 16 bases between. This CDR3 region has 15 residues. Per germline, CDR1 MNHNS and CDR2 SASEGT. CDR3 sequence (DNA): TGTGCCAGCGGGTATCCCATTGGGGACACCGGGGAGCTGTTTTTT. This encodes CASGYPIGDTGELFF.

The rearrangement joins TRBV19 to TRBJ1-2; D not resolved. Trimming stripped 8 bases from V and 5 bases from J, with 12 bases between. Per germline, CDR1 LNHDA and CDR2 SQIVND (reference sequence). The CDR3 runs 12 residues. CDR3 bases: TGTGCCAGTGGCGACGGGTGGTATGGCTACACCTTC. Its protein is CASGDGWYGYTF.

This clone has only a few counts. V usage is TRBV29-1 and J usage is TRBJ1-1; D remains unclear. Trimming pared 6 bases from V and 3 bases from J, leaving 14 bases between. Germline V gene lookup returns CDR1 SQVTM and CDR2 ANQGSEA. The CDR3 totals 13 residues. CDR3 nucleotides: TGCAGCGTCTCCCGGAGACCCTACACTGAAGCTTTCTTT. This encodes CSVSRRPYTEAFF.

The CDR3 DNA follows: TGTGCCAGCAGGGAGGACAGGGGGTCCTACAATGAGCAGTTCTTC. Its translation: CASREDRGSYNEQFF. This chain connects TRBV2 to TRBJ2-1, with TRBD1 identical over 10 bases. CDR3 length: 15 residues. The germline CDR1 and CDR2 sequences are SNHLY and FYNNEI. Trimming cost V 6 bases and J 1 base; bases outside gene matches: 3.